These 14 T cell receptor beta chains were all obtained from the same sample, sequenced in a study of T cells after yellow fever vaccination. Each CDR3 protein is one row after TCRdb ran MiXCR on the 5' RACE reads. The sample gives 200,000 to 250,000 distinct CDR3 sequences, about 7% of which show up once; about 0.9% is in the top ten. The sequencing used CD4+ T cells sorted from PBMCs, collected 15 days after the yellow fever booster vaccination. The receptors originated from a man aged 25-40 years who received the YFV17D yellow fever vaccine.

The gene calls are TRBV11-2 and TRBJ2-2; 10 positions match TRBD2. From germline, CDR1 is SGHAT and CDR2 FQNNGV. The CDR3 has 18 residues. Trimming took 5 bases from V and 0 from J; bases not matched to a gene: 9. CDR3 residues: CASSPTRLAGANTGELFF. CDR3 DNA sequence: TGTGCCAGCAGCCCGACCAGACTAGCGGGCGCGAACACCGGGGAGCTGTTTTTT.

This clonotype was found many times. The chain combines TRBV20-1 with TRBJ2-5; D possibly corresponds to TRBD2 (6 bases). This CDR3 is built from 13 residues. V was pared by 3 bases and J by 2 bases, with 10 bases between. Germline CDR1 and CDR2: DFQATT and SNEGSKA (reference sequence). The CDR3 sequence is CSARTSTQETQYF. In DNA, the CDR3 is TGCAGTGCTAGGACTAGTACTCAAGAGACCCAGTACTTC.

The sample holds many counts of this clonotype. The genes are TRBV6-2 or TRBV6-3 and TRBJ2-4; maybe TRBD2 (6 bases). Germline V lookup: CDR1 MNHEY, CDR2 SVGEGT. This CDR3 comprises 14 residues. Deletions cut 2 bases from V and 9 bases from J, with 14 bases between. The CDR3 is CASSYGGGSGIQYF. The CDR3 region has the DNA TGTGCCAGCAGTTACGGCGGAGGGTCGGGCATTCAGTACTTC.

This clonotype has more than one count but fewer than ten. The chain joins TRBV7-6 to TRBJ2-7, with 10 bases identical to TRBD2. This CDR3 spans 14 amino acids. V lost 5 bases to trimming and J lost 3 bases; unmatched junction nucleotides: 4. Germline CDR1 SGHVS, CDR2 FNYEAQ. The CDR3 loop is CASSPGLADYEQYF. CDR3 nucleotide sequence: TGTGCCAGCAGCCCCGGACTAGCGGACTACGAGCAGTACTTC.

In its sample, this clonotype was seen a few times. The V gene is TRBV6-2 or TRBV6-3, the J gene TRBJ2-2, with TRBD1 as a possible D gene (7 bases). Trimming shortened V by 2 bases and J by 8 bases, and 18 bases separated the two germline ends. The CDR3 extends over 16 amino acids. The germline gives CDR1 MNHEY, CDR2 SVGEGT. DNA for the CDR3: TGTGCCAGCAGTTACCTTGACGGAGGGGGCAGGGGGGAGCTGTTTTTT. Protein sequence: CASSYLDGGGRGELFF.

This clonotype has at least ten counts. The J gene is TRBJ2-3, the V gene TRBV5-1; maybe TRBD1 (6 bases). V gave up 2 bases and J gave up 2 bases, with 15 bases separating them. The CDR3 totals 16 residues. CDR1 is SGHRS and CDR2 is YFSETQ in the germline V gene. The CDR3 region has the DNA TGCGCCAGCAGCTTCTATGGTCAGGGGAACACAGATACGCAGTATTTT. It yields the protein CASSFYGQGNTDTQYF.

This clonotype was recorded a few times. The J gene is TRBJ2-3, the V gene TRBV13, with 8 bases identical to TRBD2. CDR1 is PRHDT and CDR2 is FYEKMQ in the germline V gene (reference sequence). V lost 0 bases and J lost 1; bases outside the gene matches: 6. The CDR3 length is 17 residues. CDR3 loop: CASSLGGLAGRTDTQYF. In DNA form, the CDR3 reads TGTGCCAGCAGCTTAGGGGGGTTAGCGGGGCGCACAGATACGCAGTATTTT.

Ten or more counts support this clonotype. This sequence joins TRBV4-3 and TRBJ2-1, with D unresolved. CDR1 is LGHNA and CDR2 is YSLEER in the germline V gene. This CDR3 is 15 amino acids long. Deletions cut 1 base from V and 6 bases from J, with 13 bases between. CDR3 sequence reads: CASSQVGSIGNEQFF. The CDR3 nucleotides are TGCGCCAGCAGCCAAGTTGGATCCATCGGCAATGAGCAGTTCTTC.

This clonotype occurred many times. The chain combines TRBV7-2 with TRBJ2-3; D might be TRBD1 or TRBD2, each matching 7 bases. Trimming removed 7 bases at V and 1 base at J, with 15 bases between. There are 15 residues in the CDR3. Looked up from germline, CDR1 is SGHTA and CDR2 is FQGNSA. The CDR3 loop is CASNQGGSGTDTQYF. CDR3 sequence (DNA): TGTGCCAGCAACCAGGGGGGGAGTGGCACAGATACGCAGTATTTT.

This clonotype was detected only a few times. This chain connects TRBV3-1 to TRBJ1-6, with TRBD1 as a possible D gene (5 bases). The ends were cut back, 3 bases at V and 0 bases at J, with 9 bases in the middle. The CDR3 runs 16 residues. Per germline, CDR1 LGHDT and CDR2 YNNKEL (reference sequence). In DNA, the CDR3 is TGTGCCAGCAGCCACGGGACTGCCTCCTATAATTCACCCCTCCACTTT. Translated: CASSHGTASYNSPLHF.

This clonotype was seen a handful of times. The CDR3 loop reads CASSPTGANVLTF. CDR3 nucleotide sequence: TGTGCCAGCTCACCAACTGGGGCCAACGTCCTGACTTTC. The chain carries TRBV18 and TRBJ2-6; D remains ambiguous. Looked up from germline, CDR1 is KGHSH and CDR2 is LQKENI. V was clipped by 2 bases and J by 2 bases, with 1 base between them. This CDR3 has 13 residues.

This clonotype was seen at least ten times. J is TRBJ2-3 and V is TRBV11-2; no reliable D call. Germline V gene lookup returns CDR1 SGHAT and CDR2 FQNNGV. The length of the CDR3 is 15 residues. V was cut by 3 bases and J by 5 bases, with 15 bases left in between. The CDR3 coding sequence is TGTGCCAGCAGCTTGAGCGCAGCTAGGATAGATACGCAGTATTTT. Translated, it gives CASSLSAARIDTQYF.

In its sample, this clonotype was seen a few times. The V gene is TRBV6-2 or TRBV6-3, the J gene TRBJ1-1; D is ambiguous. This CDR3 region has 12 residues. Trimming stripped 5 bases from V and 4 bases from J, with 8 bases between. Germline loops: CDR1 MNHEY, CDR2 SVGEGT. The CDR3 here is CASSGVFTEAFF. The CDR3 region has the DNA TGTGCCAGCAGTGGAGTTTTCACTGAAGCTTTCTTT.

This clonotype appeared a few times. This chain connects TRBV7-9 to TRBJ2-1, with TRBD2 as a possible D gene (6 bases). V was shortened by 3 bases and J by 6 bases, with 15 bases between the two germline ends. The CDR3 has 15 residues. Germline assignment: CDR1 SEHNR and CDR2 FQNEAQ (reference sequence). The CDR3 DNA reads TGTGCCAGCAGCTTGGCAAGCGGGCGGTCCAATGAGCAGTTCTTC. As protein: CASSLASGRSNEQFF. Full variable domain (missing parts from reference TRBV7-9 and TRBJ2-1): DTGVSQNPRHKITKRGQNVTFRCDPISEHNRLYWYRQTLGQGPEFLTYFQNEAQLEKSRLLSDRFSAERPKGSFSTLEIQRTEQGDSAMYLCASSLASGRSNEQFFGPGTRLTVL.